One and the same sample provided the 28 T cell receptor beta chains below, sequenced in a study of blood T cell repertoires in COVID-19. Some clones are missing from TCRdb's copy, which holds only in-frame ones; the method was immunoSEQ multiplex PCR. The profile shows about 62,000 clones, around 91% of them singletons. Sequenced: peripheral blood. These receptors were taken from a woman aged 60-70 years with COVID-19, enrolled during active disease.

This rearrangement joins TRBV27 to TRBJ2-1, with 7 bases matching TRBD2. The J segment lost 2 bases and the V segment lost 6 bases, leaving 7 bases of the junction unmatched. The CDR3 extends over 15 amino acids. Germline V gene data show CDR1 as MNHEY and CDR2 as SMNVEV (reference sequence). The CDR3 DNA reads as TGTGCCAGCAGGTCTCTAGCGGTCACCTACAATGAGCAGTTCTTC. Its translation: CASRSLAVTYNEQFF.

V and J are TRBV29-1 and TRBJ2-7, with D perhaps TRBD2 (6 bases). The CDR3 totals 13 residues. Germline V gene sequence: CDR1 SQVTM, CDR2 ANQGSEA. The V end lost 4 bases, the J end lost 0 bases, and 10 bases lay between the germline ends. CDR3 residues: CSVGTTDSYEQYF. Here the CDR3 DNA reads TGCAGCGTTGGGACTACCGACTCCTACGAGCAGTACTTC.

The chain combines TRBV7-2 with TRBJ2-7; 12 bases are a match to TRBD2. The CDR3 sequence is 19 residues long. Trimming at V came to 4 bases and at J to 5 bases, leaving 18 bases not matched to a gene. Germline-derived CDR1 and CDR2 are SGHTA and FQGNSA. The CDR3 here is CASSSKGIVLTSGRNEQYF. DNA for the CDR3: TGTGCCAGCAGCTCCAAAGGGATTGTGTTGACTAGCGGGAGAAACGAGCAGTACTTC.

CDR3 residues: CASSETGTLSYEQYF. CDR3 bases: TGTGCCAGCAGCGAGACCGGGACTCTCTCCTACGAGCAGTACTTC. The rearrangement links TRBV7-8 to TRBJ2-7; a possible D gene is TRBD2 (6 bases). The CDR3 has 15 amino acids. Germline V gene sequence: CDR1 SGHVS, CDR2 FQNEAQ. V was pared by 5 bases and J by 0 bases, with 14 bases between.

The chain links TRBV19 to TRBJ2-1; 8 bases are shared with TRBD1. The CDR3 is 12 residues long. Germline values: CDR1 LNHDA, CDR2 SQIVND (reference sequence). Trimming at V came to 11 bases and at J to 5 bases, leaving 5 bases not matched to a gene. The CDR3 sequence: CAAGTGDNEQFF. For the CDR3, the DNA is TGTGCCGCCGGGACAGGAGACAATGAGCAGTTCTTC.

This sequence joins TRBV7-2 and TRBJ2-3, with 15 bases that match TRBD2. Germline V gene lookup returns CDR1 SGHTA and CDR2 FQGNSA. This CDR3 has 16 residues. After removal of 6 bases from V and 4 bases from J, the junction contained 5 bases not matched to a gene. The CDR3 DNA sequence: TGTGCCAGCAGTAGGGGACTAGCGGGAGGATCAGATACGCAGTATTTT. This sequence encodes CASSRGLAGGSDTQYF. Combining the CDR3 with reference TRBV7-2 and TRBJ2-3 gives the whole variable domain GAGVSQSPSNKVTEKGKDVELRCDPISGHTALYWYRQSLGQGLEFLIYFQGNSAPDKSGLPSDRFSAERTGGSVSTLTIQRTQQEDSAVYLCASSRGLAGGSDTQYFGPGTRLTVL.

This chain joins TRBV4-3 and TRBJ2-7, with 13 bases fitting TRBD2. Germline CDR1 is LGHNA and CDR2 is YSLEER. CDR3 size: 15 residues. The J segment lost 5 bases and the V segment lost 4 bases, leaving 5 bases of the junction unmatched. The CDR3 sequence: CASSLSLAGGDEQYF. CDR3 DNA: TGCGCCAGCAGCCTTTCACTAGCGGGAGGGGACGAGCAGTACTTC.

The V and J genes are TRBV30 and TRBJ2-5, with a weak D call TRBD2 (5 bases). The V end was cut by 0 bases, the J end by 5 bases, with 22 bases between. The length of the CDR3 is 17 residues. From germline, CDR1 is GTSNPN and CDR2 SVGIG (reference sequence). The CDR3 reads CAWSVRLGNTVSETQYF. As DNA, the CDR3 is TGTGCCTGGAGTGTAAGGCTCGGGAATACGGTTTCGGAGACCCAGTACTTC.

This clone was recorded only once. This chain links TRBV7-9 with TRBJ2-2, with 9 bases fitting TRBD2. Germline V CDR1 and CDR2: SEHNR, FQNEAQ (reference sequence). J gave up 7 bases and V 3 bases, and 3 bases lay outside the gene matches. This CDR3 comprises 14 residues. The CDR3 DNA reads TGTGCCAGCAGCTTGACTAGCGGCTACGGGGAGCTGTTTTTT. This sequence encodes CASSLTSGYGELFF.

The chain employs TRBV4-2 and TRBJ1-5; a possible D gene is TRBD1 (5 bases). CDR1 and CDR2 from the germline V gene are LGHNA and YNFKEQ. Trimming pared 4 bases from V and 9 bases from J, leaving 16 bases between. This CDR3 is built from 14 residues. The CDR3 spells CASSPEGRNTPQHF. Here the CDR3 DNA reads TGTGCCAGCAGCCCGGAGGGGCGAAATACGCCCCAGCATTTT.

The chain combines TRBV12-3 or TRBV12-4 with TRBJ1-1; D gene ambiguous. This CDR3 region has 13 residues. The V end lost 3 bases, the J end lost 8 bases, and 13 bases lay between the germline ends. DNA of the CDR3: TGTGCCAGCAGTTTGTCGGCGGCGGGAGAAGCTTTCTTT. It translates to CASSLSAAGEAFF.

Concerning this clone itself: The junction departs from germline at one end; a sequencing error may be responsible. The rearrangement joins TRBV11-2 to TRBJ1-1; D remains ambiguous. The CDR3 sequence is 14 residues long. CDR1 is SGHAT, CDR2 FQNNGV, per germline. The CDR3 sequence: CASSLDLQVSMPSF. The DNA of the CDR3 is TGTGCCAGCAGCTTAGATCTTCAGGTGTCTATGCCCTCCTTT.

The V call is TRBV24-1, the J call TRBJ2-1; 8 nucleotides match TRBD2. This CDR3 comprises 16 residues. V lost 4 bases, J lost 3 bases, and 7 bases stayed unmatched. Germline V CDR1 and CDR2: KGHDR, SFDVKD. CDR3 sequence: CATSDPGRGNYNEQFF. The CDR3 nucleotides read TGTGCCACCAGTGACCCCGGGAGGGGCAACTACAATGAGCAGTTCTTC.

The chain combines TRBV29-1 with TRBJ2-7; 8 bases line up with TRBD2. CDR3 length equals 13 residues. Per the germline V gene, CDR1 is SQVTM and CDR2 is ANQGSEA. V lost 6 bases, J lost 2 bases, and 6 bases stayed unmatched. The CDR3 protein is CSVAGTRAYEQYF. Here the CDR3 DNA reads TGCAGCGTAGCCGGGACTAGGGCCTACGAGCAGTACTTC.

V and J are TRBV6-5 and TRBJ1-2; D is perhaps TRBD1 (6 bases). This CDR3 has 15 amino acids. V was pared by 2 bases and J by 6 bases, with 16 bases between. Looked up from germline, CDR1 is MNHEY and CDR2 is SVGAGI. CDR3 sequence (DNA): TGTGCCAGCAGTTACCTTCCGGACAGTACCAATGGCTACACCTTC. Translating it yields CASSYLPDSTNGYTF.

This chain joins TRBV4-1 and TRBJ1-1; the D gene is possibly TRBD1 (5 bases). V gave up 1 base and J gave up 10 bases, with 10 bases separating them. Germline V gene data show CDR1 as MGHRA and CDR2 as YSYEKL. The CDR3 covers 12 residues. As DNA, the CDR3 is TGCGCCAGCAGCCAAGCAGGGTGGGTAGCTTTCTTT. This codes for CASSQAGWVAFF.

CDR3 amino acids: CASSLGGSGHIQYF. The DNA for the CDR3 is TGCGCCAGCAGCTTGGGAGGGAGTGGACACATTCAGTACTTC. V is TRBV5-1 and J is TRBJ2-4, with D tentatively TRBD2 (5 bases). Germline loops: CDR1 SGHRS, CDR2 YFSETQ. CDR3 length: 14 amino acids. V lost 0 bases and J 8 bases, leaving 12 bases between the germline ends.

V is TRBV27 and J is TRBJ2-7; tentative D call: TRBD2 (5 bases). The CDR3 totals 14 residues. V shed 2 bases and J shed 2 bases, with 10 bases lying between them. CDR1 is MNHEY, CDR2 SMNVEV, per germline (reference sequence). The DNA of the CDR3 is TGTGCCAGCAGTTTAGGCGGGCCGGCCTACGAGCAGTACTTC. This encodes CASSLGGPAYEQYF.

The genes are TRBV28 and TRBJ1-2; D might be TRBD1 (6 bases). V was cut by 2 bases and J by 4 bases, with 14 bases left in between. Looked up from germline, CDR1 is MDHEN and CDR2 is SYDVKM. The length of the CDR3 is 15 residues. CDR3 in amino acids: CASSLRGGLGYGYTF. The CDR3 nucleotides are TGTGCCAGCAGTTTACGGGGGGGGCTCGGCTATGGCTACACCTTC.

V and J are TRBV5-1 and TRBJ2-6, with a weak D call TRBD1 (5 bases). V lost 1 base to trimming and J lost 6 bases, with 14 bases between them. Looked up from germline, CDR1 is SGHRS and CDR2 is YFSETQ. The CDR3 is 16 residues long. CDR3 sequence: CASSLPLQGTANVLTF. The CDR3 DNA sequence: TGCGCCAGCAGCTTGCCCCTCCAGGGTACGGCCAACGTCCTGACTTTC.

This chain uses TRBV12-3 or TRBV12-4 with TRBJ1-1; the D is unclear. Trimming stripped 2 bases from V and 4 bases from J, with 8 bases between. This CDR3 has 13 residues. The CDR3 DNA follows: TGTGCCAGCAGTTTAAAGGCAGGCACTGAAGCTTTCTTT. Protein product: CASSLKAGTEAFF.

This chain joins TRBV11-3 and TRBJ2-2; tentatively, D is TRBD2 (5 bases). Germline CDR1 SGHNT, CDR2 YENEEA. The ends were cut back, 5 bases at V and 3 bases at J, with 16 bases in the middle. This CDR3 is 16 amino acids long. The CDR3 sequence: CASSPSWGADTGELFF. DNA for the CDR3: TGTGCCAGCAGCCCTAGTTGGGGAGCGGACACCGGGGAGCTGTTTTTT.

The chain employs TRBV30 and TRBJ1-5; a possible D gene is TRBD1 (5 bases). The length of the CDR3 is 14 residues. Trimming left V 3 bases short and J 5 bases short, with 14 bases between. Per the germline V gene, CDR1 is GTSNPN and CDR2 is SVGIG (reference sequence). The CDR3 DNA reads TGTGCCTGGAGCCGCGGCAGGGCGGATCAGCCCCAGCATTTT. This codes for CAWSRGRADQPQHF.

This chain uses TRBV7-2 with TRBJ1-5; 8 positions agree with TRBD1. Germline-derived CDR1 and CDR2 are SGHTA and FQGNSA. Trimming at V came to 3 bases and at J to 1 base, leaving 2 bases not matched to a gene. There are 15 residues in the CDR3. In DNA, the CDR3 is TGTGCCAGCAGCTTTGGACAGGGAAGCAATCAGCCCCAGCATTTT. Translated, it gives CASSFGQGSNQPQHF.

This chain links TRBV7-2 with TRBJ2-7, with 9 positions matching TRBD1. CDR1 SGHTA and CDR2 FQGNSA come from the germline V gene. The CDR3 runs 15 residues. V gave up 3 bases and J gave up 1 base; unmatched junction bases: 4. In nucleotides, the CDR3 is TGTGCCAGCAGCTTCACAGGGGGCGCGTCCTACGAGCAGTACTTC. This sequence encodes CASSFTGGASYEQYF.

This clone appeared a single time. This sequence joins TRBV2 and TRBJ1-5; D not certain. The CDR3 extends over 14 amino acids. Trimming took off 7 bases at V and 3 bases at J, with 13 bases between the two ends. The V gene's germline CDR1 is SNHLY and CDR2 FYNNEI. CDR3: CASTAGYNNQPQHF. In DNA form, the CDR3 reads TGTGCCAGCACCGCAGGTTACAACAATCAGCCCCAGCATTTT.

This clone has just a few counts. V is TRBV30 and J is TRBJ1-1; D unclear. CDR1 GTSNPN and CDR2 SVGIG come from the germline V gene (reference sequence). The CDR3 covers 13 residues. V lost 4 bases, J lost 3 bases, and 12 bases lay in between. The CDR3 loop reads CAWNPMRDTEAFF. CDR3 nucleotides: TGTGCCTGGAACCCTATGAGGGACACTGAAGCTTTCTTT.

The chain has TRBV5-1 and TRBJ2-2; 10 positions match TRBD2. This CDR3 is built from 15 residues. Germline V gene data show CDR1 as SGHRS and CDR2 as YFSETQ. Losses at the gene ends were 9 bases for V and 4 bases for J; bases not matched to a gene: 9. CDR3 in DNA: TGCGCCACCCGGCCGGGACTAGCGATCACCGGGGAGCTGTTTTTT. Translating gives CATRPGLAITGELFF.